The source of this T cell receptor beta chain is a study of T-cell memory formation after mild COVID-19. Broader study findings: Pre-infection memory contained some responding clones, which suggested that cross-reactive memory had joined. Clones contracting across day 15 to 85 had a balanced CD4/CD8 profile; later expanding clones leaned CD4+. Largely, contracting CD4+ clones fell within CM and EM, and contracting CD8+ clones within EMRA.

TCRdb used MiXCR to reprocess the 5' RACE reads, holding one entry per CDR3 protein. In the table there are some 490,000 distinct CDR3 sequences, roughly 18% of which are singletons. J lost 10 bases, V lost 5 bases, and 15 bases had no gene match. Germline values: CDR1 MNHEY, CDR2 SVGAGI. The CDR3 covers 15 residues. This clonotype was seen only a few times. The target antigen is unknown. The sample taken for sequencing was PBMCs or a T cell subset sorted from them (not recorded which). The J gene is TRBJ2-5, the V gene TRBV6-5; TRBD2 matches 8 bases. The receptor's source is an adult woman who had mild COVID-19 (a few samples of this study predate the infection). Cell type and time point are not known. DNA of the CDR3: TGTGCCAGCAGTCGCGGGACTAGGGGAACAAGAGACCAGTACTTC. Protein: CASSRGTRGTRDQYF.